The following is a T cell receptor beta chain sequence with its context. Its antigen is currently unknown. The unsorted libraries were generated from a total of 2 million PBMCs, which had been stored in RNAlater at -80 C. The cDNA was synthesized by means of template-switch 5'RACE, which was carried out with 10-nucleotide random UMIs. Every sequencing run drew on 15-18 subjects and yielded over 200 million TCR-beta sequences. TCRdb reprocessed the 5' RACE reads via MiXCR and lists one record per CDR3 protein. The sample includes approximately 32,000 distinct CDR3 sequences, around 16% of them seen just once. The record originates from a study of neurological immune-mediated disorders. Study results and caveats: While HTLV-1-associated myelopathy showed the greatest TCR clonal expansion, multiple sclerosis showed the least, falling below healthy controls.

This CDR3 spans 13 amino acids. With 8 bases removed from V and 3 bases from J, the gap between germline ends came to 11 bases. Germline V gives CDR1 SGHDN, CDR2 FVKESK. The rearrangement links TRBV14 to TRBJ2-4, with D perhaps TRBD2 (5 bases). The sequencing input was PBMCs. The TCR was taken from a man between 65 and 85 years old in good health. The CDR3 is CASSGLGKNIQYF. In DNA form, the CDR3 reads TGTGCCAGCTCGGGATTGGGCAAAAACATTCAGTACTTC.